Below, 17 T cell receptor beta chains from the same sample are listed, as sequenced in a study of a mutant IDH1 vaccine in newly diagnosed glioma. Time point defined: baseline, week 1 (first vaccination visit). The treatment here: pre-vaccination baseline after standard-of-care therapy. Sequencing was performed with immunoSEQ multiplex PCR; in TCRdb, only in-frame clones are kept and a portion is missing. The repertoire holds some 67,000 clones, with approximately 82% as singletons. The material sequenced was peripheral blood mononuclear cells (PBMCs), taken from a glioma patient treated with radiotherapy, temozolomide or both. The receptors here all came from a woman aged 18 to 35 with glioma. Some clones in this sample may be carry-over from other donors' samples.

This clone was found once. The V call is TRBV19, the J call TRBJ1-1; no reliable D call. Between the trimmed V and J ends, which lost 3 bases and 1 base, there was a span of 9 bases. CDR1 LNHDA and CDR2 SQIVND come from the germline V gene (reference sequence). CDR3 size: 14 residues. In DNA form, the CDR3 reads TGTGCCAGTAGTATCTGGGTGTCGAACACTGAAGCTTTCTTT. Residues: CASSIWVSNTEAFF. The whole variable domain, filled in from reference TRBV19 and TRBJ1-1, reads DGGITQSPKYLFRKEGQNVTLSCEQNLNHDAMYWYRQDPGQGLRLIYYSQIVNDFQKGDIAEGYSVSREKKESFPLTVTSAQKNPTAFYLCASSIWVSNTEAFFGQGTRLTVV.

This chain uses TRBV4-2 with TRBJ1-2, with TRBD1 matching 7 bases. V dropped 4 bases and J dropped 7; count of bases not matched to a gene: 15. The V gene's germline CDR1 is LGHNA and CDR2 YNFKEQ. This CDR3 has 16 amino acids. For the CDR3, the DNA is TGTGCCAGCAGCCCCGGAACCAGACAGGGCTTGGGTGGCTACACCTTC. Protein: CASSPGTRQGLGGYTF.

The CDR3 is CASPHTGRGRMNYGYTF. The CDR3 nucleotides read TGTGCCAGCCCCCATACCGGAAGGGGGCGGATGAACTATGGCTACACCTTC. The chain employs TRBV21-1 and TRBJ1-2; the table assigns TRBD1, which was not confirmed against the DNA. TRBV21-1 is a recognized pseudogene. The CDR3 extends over 17 amino acids.

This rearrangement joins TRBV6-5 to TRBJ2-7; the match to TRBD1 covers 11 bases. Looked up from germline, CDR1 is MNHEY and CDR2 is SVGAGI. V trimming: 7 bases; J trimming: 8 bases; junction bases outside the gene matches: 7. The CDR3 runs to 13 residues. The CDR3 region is CASTYRTGGQQYF. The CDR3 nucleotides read TGTGCCAGCACCTACCGGACAGGGGGCCAGCAGTACTTC.

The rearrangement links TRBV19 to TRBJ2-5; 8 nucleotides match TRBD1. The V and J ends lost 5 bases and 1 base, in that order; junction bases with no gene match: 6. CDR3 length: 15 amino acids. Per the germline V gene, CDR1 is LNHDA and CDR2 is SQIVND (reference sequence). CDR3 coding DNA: TGTGCCAGTAGTCTTGACAGGGGTGCCCAAGAGACCCAGTACTTC. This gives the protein CASSLDRGAQETQYF.

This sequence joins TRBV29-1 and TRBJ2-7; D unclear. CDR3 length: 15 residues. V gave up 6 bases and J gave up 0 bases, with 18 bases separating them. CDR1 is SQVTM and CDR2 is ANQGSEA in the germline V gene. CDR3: CSVEVVATSSYEQYF. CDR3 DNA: TGCAGCGTCGAGGTGGTGGCGACAAGCTCCTACGAGCAGTACTTC.

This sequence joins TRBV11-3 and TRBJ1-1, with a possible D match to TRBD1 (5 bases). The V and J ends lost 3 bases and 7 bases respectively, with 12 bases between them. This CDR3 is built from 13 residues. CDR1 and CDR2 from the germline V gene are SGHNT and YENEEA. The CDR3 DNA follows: TGTGCCAGCAGCTTTGGGGGAGAGGGTGAAGCTTTCTTT. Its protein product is CASSFGGEGEAFF. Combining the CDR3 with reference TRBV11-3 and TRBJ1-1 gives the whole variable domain EAGVVQSPRYKIIEKKQPVAFWCNPISGHNTLYWYLQNLGQGPELLIRYENEEAVDDSQLPKDRFSAERLKGVDSTLKIQPAELGDSAVYLCASSFGGEGEAFFGQGTRLTVV.

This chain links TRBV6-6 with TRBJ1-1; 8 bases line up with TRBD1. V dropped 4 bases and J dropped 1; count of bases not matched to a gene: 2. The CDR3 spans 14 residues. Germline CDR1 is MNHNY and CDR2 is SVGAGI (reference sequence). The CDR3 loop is CASSSGTGNTEAFF. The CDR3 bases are TGTGCCAGCAGTTCCGGGACAGGGAACACTGAAGCTTTCTTT.

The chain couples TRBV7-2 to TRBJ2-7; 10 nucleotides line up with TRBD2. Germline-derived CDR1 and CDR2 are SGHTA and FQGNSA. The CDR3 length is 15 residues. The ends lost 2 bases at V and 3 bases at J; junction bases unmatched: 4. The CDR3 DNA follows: TGTGCCAGCAGCTTATACGCTAGCGGGAGCTACGAGCAGTACTTC. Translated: CASSLYASGSYEQYF. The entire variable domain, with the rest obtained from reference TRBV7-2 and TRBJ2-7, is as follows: GAGVSQSPSNKVTEKGKDVELRCDPISGHTALYWYRQSLGQGLEFLIYFQGNSAPDKSGLPSDRFSAERTGGSVSTLTIQRTQQEDSAVYLCASSLYASGSYEQYFGPGTRLTVT.

CDR3 nucleotide sequence: TGTGCCAGCAGCTTGTTGGGGCGCAACTACGAGCAGTACTTC. Translated, it gives CASSLLGRNYEQYF. The gene calls are TRBV5-6 and TRBJ2-7; the D gene is possibly TRBD1 (5 bases). Germline lookup yields CDR1 SGHDT and CDR2 YYEEEE. The CDR3 spans 14 residues. Trimming cost V 1 base and J 3 bases, with 11 bases left between them.

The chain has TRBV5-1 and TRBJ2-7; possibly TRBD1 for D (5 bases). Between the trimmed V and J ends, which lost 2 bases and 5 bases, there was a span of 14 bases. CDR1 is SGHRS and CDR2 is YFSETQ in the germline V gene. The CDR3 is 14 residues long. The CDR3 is CASSLRQGIHEQYF. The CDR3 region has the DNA TGCGCCAGCAGCTTAAGGCAGGGAATCCACGAGCAGTACTTC.

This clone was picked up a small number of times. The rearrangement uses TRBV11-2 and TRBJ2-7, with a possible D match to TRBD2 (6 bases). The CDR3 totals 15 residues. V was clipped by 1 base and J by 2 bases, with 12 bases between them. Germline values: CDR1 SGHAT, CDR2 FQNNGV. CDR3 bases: TGTGCCAGCAGCTTAGGAACTAGCATCACCTACGAGCAGTACTTC. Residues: CASSLGTSITYEQYF.

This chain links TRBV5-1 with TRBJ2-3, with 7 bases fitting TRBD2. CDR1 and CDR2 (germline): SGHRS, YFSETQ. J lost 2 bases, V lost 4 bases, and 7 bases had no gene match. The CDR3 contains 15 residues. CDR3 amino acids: CASSRGTTYTDTQYF. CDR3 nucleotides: TGCGCCAGCAGCAGAGGGACTACCTACACAGATACGCAGTATTTT.

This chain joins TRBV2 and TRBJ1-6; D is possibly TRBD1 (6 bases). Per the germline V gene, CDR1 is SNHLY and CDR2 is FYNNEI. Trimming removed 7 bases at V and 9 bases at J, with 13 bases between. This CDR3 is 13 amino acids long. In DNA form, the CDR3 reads TGTGCCAGCACCCGACAGGCTGGTTCACCCCTCCACTTT. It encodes CASTRQAGSPLHF.

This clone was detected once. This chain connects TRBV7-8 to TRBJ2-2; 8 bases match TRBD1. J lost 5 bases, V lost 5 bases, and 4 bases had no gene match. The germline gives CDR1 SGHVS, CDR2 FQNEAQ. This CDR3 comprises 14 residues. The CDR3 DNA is TGTGCCAGCAGCCGACAGGGGAGTACCGGGGAGCTGTTTTTT. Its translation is CASSRQGSTGELFF.

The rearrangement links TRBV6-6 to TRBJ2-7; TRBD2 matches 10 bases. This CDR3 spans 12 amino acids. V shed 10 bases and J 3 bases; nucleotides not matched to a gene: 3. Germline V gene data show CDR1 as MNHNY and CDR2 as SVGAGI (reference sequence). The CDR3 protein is CATRTSGYEQYF. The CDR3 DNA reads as TGTGCCACTAGGACTAGCGGCTACGAGCAGTACTTC.

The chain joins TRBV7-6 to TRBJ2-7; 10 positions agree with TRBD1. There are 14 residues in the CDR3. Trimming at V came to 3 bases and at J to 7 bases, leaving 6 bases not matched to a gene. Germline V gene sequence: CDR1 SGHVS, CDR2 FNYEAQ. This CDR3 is CASSLGQGRKEQYF. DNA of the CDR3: TGTGCCAGCAGCTTGGGACAGGGGAGGAAAGAGCAGTACTTC.